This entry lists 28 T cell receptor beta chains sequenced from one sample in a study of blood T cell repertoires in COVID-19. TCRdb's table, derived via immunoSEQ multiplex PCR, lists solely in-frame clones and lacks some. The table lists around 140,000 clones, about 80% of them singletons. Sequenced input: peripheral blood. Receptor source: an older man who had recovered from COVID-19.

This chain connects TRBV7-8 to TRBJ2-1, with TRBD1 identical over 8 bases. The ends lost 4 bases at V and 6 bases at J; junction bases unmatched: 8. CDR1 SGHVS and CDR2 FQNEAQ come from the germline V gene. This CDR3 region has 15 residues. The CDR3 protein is CASSYQGQGGNEQFF. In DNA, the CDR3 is TGTGCCAGCAGCTACCAAGGACAGGGAGGCAATGAGCAGTTCTTC. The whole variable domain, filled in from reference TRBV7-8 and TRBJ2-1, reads GAGVSQSPRYKVAKRGQDVALRCDPISGHVSLFWYQQALGQGPEFLTYFQNEAQLDKSGLPSDRFFAERPEGSVSTLKIQRTQQEDSAVYLCASSYQGQGGNEQFFGPGTRLTVL.

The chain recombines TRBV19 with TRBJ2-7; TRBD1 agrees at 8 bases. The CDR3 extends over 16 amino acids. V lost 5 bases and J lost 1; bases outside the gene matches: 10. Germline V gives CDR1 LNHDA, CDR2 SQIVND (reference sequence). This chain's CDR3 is CASSDPGQASSYEQYF. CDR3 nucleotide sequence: TGTGCCAGTAGTGACCCGGGACAGGCAAGTTCCTACGAGCAGTACTTC.

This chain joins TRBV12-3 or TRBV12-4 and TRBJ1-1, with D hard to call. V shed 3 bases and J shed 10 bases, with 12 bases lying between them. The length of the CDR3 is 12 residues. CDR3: CASSLGHRLAFF. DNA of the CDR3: TGTGCCAGCAGTTTGGGCCACCGTCTAGCTTTCTTT.

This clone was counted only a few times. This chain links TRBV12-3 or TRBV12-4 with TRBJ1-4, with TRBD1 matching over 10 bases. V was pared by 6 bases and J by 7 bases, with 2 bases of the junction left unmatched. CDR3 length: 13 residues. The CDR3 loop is CASRGQGSEKLFF. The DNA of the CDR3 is TGTGCCAGCAGGGGACAGGGGAGTGAAAAACTGTTTTTT.

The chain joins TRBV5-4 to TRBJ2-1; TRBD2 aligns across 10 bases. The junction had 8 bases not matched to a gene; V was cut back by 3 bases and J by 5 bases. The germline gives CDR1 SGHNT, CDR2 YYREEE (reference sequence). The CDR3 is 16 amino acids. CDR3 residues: CASSSSWTSGDNEQFF. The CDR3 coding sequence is TGTGCCAGCAGCTCTTCGTGGACTAGCGGTGACAATGAGCAGTTCTTC. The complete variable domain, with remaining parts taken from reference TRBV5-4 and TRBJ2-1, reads ETGVTQSPTHLIKTRGQQVTLRCSSQSGHNTVSWYQQALGQGPQFIFQYYREEENGRGNFPPRFSGLQFPNYSSELNVNALELDDSALYLCASSSSWTSGDNEQFFGPGTRLTVL.

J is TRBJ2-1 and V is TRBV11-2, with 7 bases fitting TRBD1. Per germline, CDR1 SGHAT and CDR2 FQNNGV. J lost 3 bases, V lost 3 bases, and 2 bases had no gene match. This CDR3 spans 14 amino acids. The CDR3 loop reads CASSFWDSYNEQFF. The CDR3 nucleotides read TGTGCCAGCAGCTTCTGGGACAGCTACAATGAGCAGTTCTTC. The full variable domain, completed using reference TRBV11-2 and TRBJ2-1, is EAGVAQSPRYKIIEKRQSVAFWCNPISGHATLYWYQQILGQGPKLLIQFQNNGVVDDSQLPKDRFSAERLKGVDSTLKIQPAKLEDSAVYLCASSFWDSYNEQFFGPGTRLTVL.

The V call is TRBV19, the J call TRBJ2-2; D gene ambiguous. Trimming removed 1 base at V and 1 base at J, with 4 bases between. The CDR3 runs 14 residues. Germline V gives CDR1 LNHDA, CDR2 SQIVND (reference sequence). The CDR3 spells CASSIAWNTGELFF. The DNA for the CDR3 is TGTGCCAGTAGTATAGCCTGGAACACCGGGGAGCTGTTTTTT.

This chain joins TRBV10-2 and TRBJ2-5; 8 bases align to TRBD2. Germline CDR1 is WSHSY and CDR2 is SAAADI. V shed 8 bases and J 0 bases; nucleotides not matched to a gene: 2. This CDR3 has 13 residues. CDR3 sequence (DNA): TGCGCCAGCTCACTAGCGGACCAAGAGACCCAGTACTTC. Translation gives CASSLADQETQYF.

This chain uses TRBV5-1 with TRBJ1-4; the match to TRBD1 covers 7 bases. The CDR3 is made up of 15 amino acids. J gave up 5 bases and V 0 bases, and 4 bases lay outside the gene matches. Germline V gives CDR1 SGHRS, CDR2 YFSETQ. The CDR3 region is CASSLEGQLNEKLFF. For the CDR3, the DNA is TGCGCCAGCAGCTTGGAGGGACAGTTAAATGAAAAACTGTTTTTT.

The CDR3 bases are TGCAGTGCTAGTAACGCACAGAGCAGCTCCTACGAGCAGTACTTC. It yields the protein CSASNAQSSSYEQYF. The V gene is TRBV20-1, the J gene TRBJ2-7, with unresolved D. The ends were cut back, 3 bases at V and 0 bases at J, with 15 bases in the middle. Germline loops: CDR1 DFQATT, CDR2 SNEGSKA (reference sequence). The CDR3 totals 15 residues.

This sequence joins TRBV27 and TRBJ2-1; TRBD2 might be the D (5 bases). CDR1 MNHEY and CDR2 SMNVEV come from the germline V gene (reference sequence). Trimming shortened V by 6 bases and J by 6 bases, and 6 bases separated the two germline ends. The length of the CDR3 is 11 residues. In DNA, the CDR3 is TGTGCCAGCAGGGACTCCAATGAGCAGTTCTTC. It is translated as CASRDSNEQFF.

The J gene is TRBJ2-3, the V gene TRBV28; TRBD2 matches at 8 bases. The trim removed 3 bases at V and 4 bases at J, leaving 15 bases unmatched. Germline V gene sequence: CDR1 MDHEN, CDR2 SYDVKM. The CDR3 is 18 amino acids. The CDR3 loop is CASSFSRQTSEPADTQYF. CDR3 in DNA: TGTGCCAGCAGTTTTTCCCGCCAGACTAGCGAGCCTGCAGATACGCAGTATTTT.

In nucleotides, the CDR3 is TGTGCCTGGGGACAGGGGGCGCCCGGAAACACCATATATTTT. It yields the protein CAWGQGAPGNTIYF. V gene TRBV30 combines with J gene TRBJ1-3; TRBD1 matches 11 bases. J gave up 4 bases and V 5 bases, and 4 bases lay outside the gene matches. Germline CDR1 and CDR2: GTSNPN and SVGIG (reference sequence). This CDR3 spans 14 amino acids.

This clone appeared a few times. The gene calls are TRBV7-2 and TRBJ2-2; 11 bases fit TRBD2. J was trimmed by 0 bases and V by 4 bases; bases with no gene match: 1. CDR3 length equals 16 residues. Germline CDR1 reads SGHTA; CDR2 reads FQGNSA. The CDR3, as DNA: TGTGCCAGCAGCTGGGGACTAGCGGCGAACACCGGGGAGCTGTTTTTT. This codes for CASSWGLAANTGELFF.

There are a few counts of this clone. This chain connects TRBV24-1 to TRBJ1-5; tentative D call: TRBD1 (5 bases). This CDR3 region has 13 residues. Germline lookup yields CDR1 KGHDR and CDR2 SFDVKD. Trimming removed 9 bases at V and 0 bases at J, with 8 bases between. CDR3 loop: CATSGDSNQPQHF. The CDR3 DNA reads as TGTGCCACCTCGGGGGATAGCAATCAGCCCCAGCATTTT.

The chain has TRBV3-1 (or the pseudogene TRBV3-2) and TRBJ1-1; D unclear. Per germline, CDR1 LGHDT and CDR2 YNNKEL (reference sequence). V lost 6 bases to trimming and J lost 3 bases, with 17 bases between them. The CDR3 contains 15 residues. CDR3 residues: CASRRGYGGDTEAFF. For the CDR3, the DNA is TGTGCCAGCAGGCGGGGTTATGGTGGGGACACTGAAGCTTTCTTT.

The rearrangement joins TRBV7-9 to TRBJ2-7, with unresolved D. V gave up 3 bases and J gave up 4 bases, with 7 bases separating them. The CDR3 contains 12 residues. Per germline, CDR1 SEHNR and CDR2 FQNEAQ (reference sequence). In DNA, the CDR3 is TGTGCCAGCAGCTTTGGTCGGTACGAGCAGTACTTC. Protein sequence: CASSFGRYEQYF.

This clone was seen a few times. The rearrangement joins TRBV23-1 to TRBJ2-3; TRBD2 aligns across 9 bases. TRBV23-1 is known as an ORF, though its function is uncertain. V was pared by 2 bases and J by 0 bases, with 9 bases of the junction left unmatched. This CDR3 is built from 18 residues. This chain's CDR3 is CASSQDLSGSGSTDTQYF. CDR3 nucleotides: TGCGCCAGCAGTCAAGATCTTAGCGGGAGTGGTAGCACAGATACGCAGTATTTT.

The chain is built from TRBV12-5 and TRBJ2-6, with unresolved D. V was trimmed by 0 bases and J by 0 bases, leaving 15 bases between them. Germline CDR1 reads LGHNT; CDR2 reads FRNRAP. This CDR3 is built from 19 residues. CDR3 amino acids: CASGLVVARGGSGANVLTF. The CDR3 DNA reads TGTGCTAGTGGTTTGGTGGTCGCCCGAGGTGGCTCTGGGGCCAACGTCCTGACTTTC.

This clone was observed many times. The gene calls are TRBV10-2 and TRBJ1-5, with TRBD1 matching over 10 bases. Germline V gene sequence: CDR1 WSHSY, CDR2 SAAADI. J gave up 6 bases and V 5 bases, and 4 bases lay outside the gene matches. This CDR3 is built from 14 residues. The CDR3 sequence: CASSWGTGVQPQHF. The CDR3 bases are TGCGCCAGCAGTTGGGGGACAGGGGTTCAGCCCCAGCATTTT.

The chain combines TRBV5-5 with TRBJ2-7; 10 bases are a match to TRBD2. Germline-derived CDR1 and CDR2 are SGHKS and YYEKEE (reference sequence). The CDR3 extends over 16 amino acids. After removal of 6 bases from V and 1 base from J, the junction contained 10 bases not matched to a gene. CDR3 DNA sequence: TGTGCCAGCAAGGGCCAACTAGCGGGAACATCCTACGAGCAGTACTTC. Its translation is CASKGQLAGTSYEQYF. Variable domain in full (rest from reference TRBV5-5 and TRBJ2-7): DAGVTQSPTHLIKTRGQQVTLRCSPISGHKSVSWYQQVLGQGPQFIFQYYEKEERGRGNFPDRFSARQFPNYSSELNVNALLLGDSALYLCASKGQLAGTSYEQYFGPGTRLTVT.

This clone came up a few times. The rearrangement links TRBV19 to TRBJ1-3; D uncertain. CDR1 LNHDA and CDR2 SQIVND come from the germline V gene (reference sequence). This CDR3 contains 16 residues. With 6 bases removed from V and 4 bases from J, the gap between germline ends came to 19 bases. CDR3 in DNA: TGTGCCAGTAGATCCCCCGGGAAATCGGTCGGAAACACCATATATTTT. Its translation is CASRSPGKSVGNTIYF. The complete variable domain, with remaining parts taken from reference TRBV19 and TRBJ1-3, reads DGGITQSPKYLFRKEGQNVTLSCEQNLNHDAMYWYRQDPGQGLRLIYYSQIVNDFQKGDIAEGYSVSREKKESFPLTVTSAQKNPTAFYLCASRSPGKSVGNTIYFGEGSWLTVV.

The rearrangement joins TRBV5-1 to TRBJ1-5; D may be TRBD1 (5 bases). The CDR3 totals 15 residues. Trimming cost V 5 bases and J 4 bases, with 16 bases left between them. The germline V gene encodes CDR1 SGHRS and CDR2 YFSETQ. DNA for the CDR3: TGCGCCAGCAGTCTGGATGGTAGGGGAAATCAGCCCCAGCATTTT. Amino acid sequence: CASSLDGRGNQPQHF.

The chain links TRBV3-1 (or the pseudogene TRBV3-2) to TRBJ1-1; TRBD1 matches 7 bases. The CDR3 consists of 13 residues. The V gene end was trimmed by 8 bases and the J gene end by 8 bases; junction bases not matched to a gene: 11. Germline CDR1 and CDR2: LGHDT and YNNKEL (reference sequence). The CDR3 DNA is TGTGCCAGCGGGTGGAGGGGGCTAACGGAAGCTTTCTTT. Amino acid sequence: CASGWRGLTEAFF.

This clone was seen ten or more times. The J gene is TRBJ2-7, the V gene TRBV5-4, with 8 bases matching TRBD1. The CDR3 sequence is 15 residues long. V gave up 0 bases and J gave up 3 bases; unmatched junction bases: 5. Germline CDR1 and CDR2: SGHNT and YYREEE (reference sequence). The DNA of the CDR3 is TGTGCCAGCAGCTTGGGGCGGACAGGGAACTACGAGCAGTACTTC. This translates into CASSLGRTGNYEQYF.

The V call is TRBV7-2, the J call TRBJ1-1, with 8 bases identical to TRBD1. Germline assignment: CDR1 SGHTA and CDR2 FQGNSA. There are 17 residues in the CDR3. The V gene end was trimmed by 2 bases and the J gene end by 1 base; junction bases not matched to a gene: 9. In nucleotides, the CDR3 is TGTGCCAGCAGCTTATATTCAGGGGGCTTGGCGAACACTGAAGCTTTCTTT. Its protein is CASSLYSGGLANTEAFF.

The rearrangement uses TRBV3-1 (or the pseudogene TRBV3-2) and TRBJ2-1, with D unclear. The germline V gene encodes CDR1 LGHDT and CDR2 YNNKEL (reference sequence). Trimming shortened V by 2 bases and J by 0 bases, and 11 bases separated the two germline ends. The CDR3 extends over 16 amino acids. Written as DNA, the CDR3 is TGTGCCAGCAGCCAATCGAGCGCTCGCTCCTACAATGAGCAGTTCTTC. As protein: CASSQSSARSYNEQFF.

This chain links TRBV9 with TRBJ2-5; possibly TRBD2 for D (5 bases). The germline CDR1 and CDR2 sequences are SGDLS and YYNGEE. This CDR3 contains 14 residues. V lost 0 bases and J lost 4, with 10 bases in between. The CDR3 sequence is CASSVGNGGETQYF. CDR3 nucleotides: TGTGCCAGCAGCGTAGGGAACGGAGGAGAGACCCAGTACTTC.